The T cell receptor beta chain under discussion was sequenced for a study of T cell responses to AZD1222 COVID-19 vaccine. Germline V gives CDR1 MGHRA, CDR2 YSYEKL. V was shortened by 1 base and J by 4 bases, with 10 bases between the two germline ends. This CDR3 has 14 residues. Study results and caveats: Nearly half of spike-specific TCRs reportedly target variant regions that are unmutated in the B.1.351 and B.1.1.7 variants.

Concerning this clone: Its antigen remains unknown.

Sequencing used immunoSEQ multiplex PCR; TCRdb keeps in-frame clones, though not all of them. The data contain some 120,000 clones, approximately 91% of them singletons. The clonotype was recovered from an adult in good health. Sequencing used peripheral blood, obtained on day 0 of AZD1222 vaccination. V and J are TRBV4-1 and TRBJ1-1; maybe TRBD1 (6 bases). The CDR3 loop reads CASSQGGAVTEAFF. DNA of the CDR3: TGCGCCAGCAGCCAAGGGGGGGCTGTCACTGAAGCTTTCTTT.